The 31 T cell receptor beta chains presented below share a single source sample, sequenced in a study of blood T cells in healthy people across ages. With a J-beta primer mix and a sample-barcoded 5' primer, a second PCR ran 7 to 11 cycles. TCRdb recomputed calls from the 5' RACE reads with MiXCR, one row per CDR3 protein. This sample carries 1.5 million to 2 million distinct CDR3 sequences, just under 50% of them seen once, and the ten largest clones take less than 2.5%. Sequencing was done on a sample of blood. The receptor set was obtained from a woman aged 40-49 years in good health.

This rearrangement joins TRBV4-3 to TRBJ2-1, with TRBD2 matching over 7 bases. CDR3 length: 13 amino acids. CDR1 is LGHNA, CDR2 YSLEER, per germline. Trimming removed 4 bases from V and 9 bases from J; junction bases left unmatched: 6. The CDR3 DNA follows: TGCGCCAGCAGCCCGGGACTACCGGGTGAGCAGTTCTTC. It specifies CASSPGLPGEQFF.

The chain uses TRBV6-5 and TRBJ2-7, with 9 bases identical to TRBD2. Germline loops: CDR1 MNHEY, CDR2 SVGAGI. The CDR3 has 15 residues. V trimming: 4 bases; J trimming: 0 bases; junction bases outside the gene matches: 4. DNA for the CDR3: TGTGCCAGCAGTTCCGAGCGGGGGGCCTCCTACGAGCAGTACTTC. The encoded protein is CASSSERGASYEQYF.

The chain carries TRBV15 and TRBJ1-2, with D tentatively TRBD1 (5 bases). CDR1 is LNHNV and CDR2 is YYDKDF in the germline V gene (reference sequence). The CDR3 is made up of 14 amino acids. Trimming removed 2 bases from V and 3 bases from J, with 10 bases in between. The CDR3 sequence is CATSRMDTDYGYTF. The DNA of the CDR3 is TGTGCCACCAGCAGAATGGACACCGACTATGGCTACACCTTC.

V is TRBV5-5 and J is TRBJ2-1, with TRBD2 matching over 7 bases. Losses at the gene ends were 4 bases for V and 3 bases for J; bases not matched to a gene: 10. The CDR3 is 16 amino acids. Per germline, CDR1 SGHKS and CDR2 YYEKEE (reference sequence). Here the CDR3 reads CASSRLIGGIYNEQFF. CDR3 DNA sequence: TGTGCCAGCAGCCGTTTAATCGGGGGGATCTACAATGAGCAGTTCTTC.

The chain employs TRBV5-1 and TRBJ2-3; possible D gene TRBD1, 5 bases. Germline V CDR1 and CDR2: SGHRS, YFSETQ. V was cut by 1 base and J by 2 bases, with 14 bases left in between. This CDR3 region has 16 residues. CDR3 nucleotide sequence: TGCGCCAGCAGCTTGAGGGGTCCTAACGACACAGATACGCAGTATTTT. The encoded protein is CASSLRGPNDTDTQYF.

The rearrangement links TRBV6-5 to TRBJ2-1, with 8 bases lining up with TRBD2. CDR3 length equals 15 residues. Germline values: CDR1 MNHEY, CDR2 SVGAGI. After removal of 6 bases from V and 7 bases from J, the junction contained 11 bases not matched to a gene. CDR3 region: CASRYGGARVNEQFF. The CDR3 DNA sequence: TGTGCCAGCAGATACGGGGGGGCCCGAGTAAATGAGCAGTTCTTC.

This clonotype occurred a few times. This rearrangement joins TRBV7-7 to TRBJ2-3; D uncertain. This CDR3 region has 13 residues. CDR1 SSHAT and CDR2 FNYEAQ come from the germline V gene (reference sequence). The CDR3 coding sequence is TGTGCTATCGGTCGGCCCCCCACAGATACGCAGTATTTT. It encodes CAIGRPPTDTQYF.

The chain recombines TRBV29-1 with TRBJ2-6; D is uncertain. The V gene's germline CDR1 is SQVTM and CDR2 ANQGSEA. The CDR3 is 14 residues long. The ends were cut back, 6 bases at V and 0 bases at J, with 9 bases in the middle. CDR3: CSVRRDSGANVLTF. Here the CDR3 DNA reads TGCAGCGTACGACGAGACTCTGGGGCCAACGTCCTGACTTTC. The entire variable domain, with the rest obtained from reference TRBV29-1 and TRBJ2-6, is as follows: SAVISQKPSRDICQRGTSLTIQCQVDSQVTMMFWYRQQPGQSLTLIATANQGSEATYESGFVIDKFPISRPNLTFSTLTVSNMSPEDSSIYLCSVRRDSGANVLTFGAGSRLTVL.

This clonotype was counted once. The rearrangement links TRBV9 to TRBJ2-1, with 11 bases lining up with TRBD2. V was pared by 4 bases and J by 15 bases, with 15 bases of the junction left unmatched. The CDR3 contains 15 residues. Germline V gives CDR1 SGDLS, CDR2 YYNGEE. CDR3 protein: CASSPSRQTSGASFF. The CDR3 region has the DNA TGTGCCAGCAGCCCTAGCCGGCAGACTAGCGGGGCATCGTTCTTC. Together with reference TRBV9 and TRBJ2-1, the CDR3 gives the full variable domain: DSGVTQTPKHLITATGQRVTLRCSPRSGDLSVYWYQQSLDQGLQFLIQYYNGEERAKGNILERFSAQQFPDLHSELNLSSLELGDSALYFCASSPSRQTSGASFFGPGTRLTVL.

This clonotype was picked up a small number of times. The V call is TRBV6-5, the J call TRBJ2-7, with 8 bases lining up with TRBD1. V shed 5 bases and J 5 bases; nucleotides not matched to a gene: 5. Germline V gene sequence: CDR1 MNHEY, CDR2 SVGAGI. The CDR3 has 13 residues. As DNA, the CDR3 is TGTGCCAGCAGTGAGACAGGGGCACACGAGCAGTACTTC. Its protein is CASSETGAHEQYF.

This clonotype was seen only a few times. In nucleotides, the CDR3 is TGTGCCAGCAGCACCTTCCCTAGCGGGGGCCTCTCTTACTCCTACGAGCAGTACTTC. Amino acids: CASSTFPSGGLSYSYEQYF. The chain links TRBV7-2 to TRBJ2-7, with 10 bases lining up with TRBD2. CDR1 SGHTA and CDR2 FQGNSA come from the germline V gene. The junction had 16 bases not matched to a gene; V was cut back by 5 bases and J by 0 bases. The CDR3 spans 19 residues.

The V and J genes are TRBV5-1 and TRBJ1-6, with TRBD1 identical over 8 bases. This CDR3 is built from 15 residues. Germline CDR1 SGHRS, CDR2 YFSETQ. V was clipped by 0 bases and J by 9 bases; unmatched bases: 5. CDR3 bases: TGCGCCAGCAGCTTGGCCTCAGGGGGCAGTTCACCCCTCCACTTT. Translated: CASSLASGGSSPLHF.

The chain is built from TRBV7-6 and TRBJ2-7, with 13 bases lining up with TRBD2. CDR1 is SGHVS, CDR2 FNYEAQ, per germline. The CDR3 has 15 residues. Trimming cost V 4 bases and J 5 bases; bases outside gene matches: 5. The CDR3 spells CASSSGLAGRNEQYF. CDR3 nucleotides: TGTGCCAGCAGCTCGGGACTAGCGGGAAGGAACGAGCAGTACTTC. The complete variable domain, with remaining parts taken from reference TRBV7-6 and TRBJ2-7, reads GAGVSQSPRYKVTKRGQDVALRCDPISGHVSLYWYRQALGQGPEFLTYFNYEAQQDKSGLPNDRFSAERPEGSISTLTIQRTEQRDSAMYRCASSSGLAGRNEQYFGPGTRLTVT.

As regards this clonotype: Sequence at one end of the junction differs from germline and may be a read error. The rearrangement links TRBV27 to TRBJ1-2, with 8 bases fitting TRBD1. The CDR3 covers 15 residues. The germline gives CDR1 MNHEY, CDR2 SMNVEV (reference sequence). This CDR3 is CASSSRQGYNHGYTF. The CDR3 DNA follows: TGTGCCAGCAGTTCTAGACAGGGGTATAACCATGGCTACACCTTC.

The chain carries TRBV7-2 and TRBJ2-3; the D gene could be TRBD1 or TRBD2 (5 bases each). The V gene lost 6 bases and the J gene lost 2 bases, with 15 bases spanning the gap. Per germline, CDR1 SGHTA and CDR2 FQGNSA. The CDR3 has 15 residues. The CDR3, as DNA: TGTGCCAGCAGGCTAACGGGACCTAACACAGATACGCAGTATTTT. Amino acid sequence: CASRLTGPNTDTQYF. Drawing the rest from reference TRBV7-2 and TRBJ2-3, the complete variable domain is GAGVSQSPSNKVTEKGKDVELRCDPISGHTALYWYRQSLGQGLEFLIYFQGNSAPDKSGLPSDRFSAERTGGSVSTLTIQRTQQEDSAVYLCASRLTGPNTDTQYFGPGTRLTVL.

There are a few counts of this clonotype. The chain links TRBV7-9 to TRBJ2-7; 13 bases fit TRBD2. The CDR3 is 16 residues long. V shed 2 bases and J 2 bases; nucleotides not matched to a gene: 3. The germline V gene encodes CDR1 SEHNR and CDR2 FQNEAQ (reference sequence). The CDR3 coding sequence is TGTGCCAGCAGCTTACCGACTAGCGGGGGGCCCTACGAGCAGTACTTC. Translating it yields CASSLPTSGGPYEQYF.

In this sample, this clonotype turned up a few times. The CDR3 loop is CASSYSLPGGQYNEQFF. The CDR3 bases are TGTGCCAGCAGTTACTCCCTCCCGGGGGGGCAATACAATGAGCAGTTCTTC. The chain combines TRBV6-2 or TRBV6-3 with TRBJ2-1; 8 nucleotides match TRBD2. V shed 0 bases and J 4 bases; nucleotides not matched to a gene: 8. This CDR3 has 17 residues. CDR1 MNHEY and CDR2 SVGEGT come from the germline V gene.

This chain connects TRBV29-1 to TRBJ2-7, with D perhaps assigned TRBD1 or TRBD2 (6 bases each). CDR1 and CDR2 (germline): SQVTM, ANQGSEA. V was shortened by 3 bases and J by 1 base, with 13 bases between the two germline ends. CDR3 size: 14 residues. In DNA form, the CDR3 reads TGCAGCGTTGATGTTGGGGGGCTGTCCTACGAGCAGTACTTC. It translates to CSVDVGGLSYEQYF.

This rearrangement joins TRBV20-1 to TRBJ2-7; 13 nucleotides agree with TRBD2. The CDR3 consists of 16 residues. Germline CDR1 is DFQATT and CDR2 is SNEGSKA (reference sequence). The V gene end was trimmed by 0 bases and the J gene end by 2 bases; junction bases not matched to a gene: 4. DNA for the CDR3: TGCAGTGCTAGAGACCGGACTAGCGGGGGTCCCTACGAGCAGTACTTC. This gives the protein CSARDRTSGGPYEQYF.

This clonotype was seen a few times. The genes are TRBV5-5 and TRBJ2-1, with 9 bases fitting TRBD1. V lost 4 bases and J lost 5; bases outside the gene matches: 10. The CDR3 is made up of 16 amino acids. The V gene's germline CDR1 is SGHKS and CDR2 YYEKEE (reference sequence). The CDR3, as DNA: TGTGCCAGCAGCACACGTCCGGGACAGGGAGACAATGAGCAGTTCTTC. Its protein product is CASSTRPGQGDNEQFF. The whole variable domain, filled in from reference TRBV5-5 and TRBJ2-1, reads DAGVTQSPTHLIKTRGQQVTLRCSPISGHKSVSWYQQVLGQGPQFIFQYYEKEERGRGNFPDRFSARQFPNYSSELNVNALLLGDSALYLCASSTRPGQGDNEQFFGPGTRLTVL.

This clonotype appeared a few times. The chain couples TRBV29-1 to TRBJ2-7, with 9 bases matching TRBD1. CDR1 SQVTM and CDR2 ANQGSEA come from the germline V gene. V trimming: 6 bases; J trimming: 2 bases; junction bases outside the gene matches: 5. CDR3 length equals 13 residues. The chain's CDR3 is CSVSQGAPYEQYF. The DNA of the CDR3 is TGCAGCGTGTCACAGGGGGCCCCCTACGAGCAGTACTTC.

V gene TRBV2 combines with J gene TRBJ2-6; a weak D match, TRBD1 (5 bases). The V end was cut by 2 bases, the J end by 0 bases, with 11 bases between. CDR1 is SNHLY, CDR2 FYNNEI, per germline. This CDR3 comprises 17 residues. In DNA form, the CDR3 reads TGTGCCAGCAGTGAACCAGGGCCTACCTCTGGGGCCAACGTCCTGACTTTC. Translated, it gives CASSEPGPTSGANVLTF. The entire variable domain, with the rest obtained from reference TRBV2 and TRBJ2-6, is as follows: EPEVTQTPSHQVTQMGQEVILRCVPISNHLYFYWYRQILGQKVEFLVSFYNNEISEKSEIFDDQFSVERPDGSNFTLKIRSTKLEDSAMYFCASSEPGPTSGANVLTFGAGSRLTVL.

This clonotype appeared a few times. This chain joins TRBV10-3 and TRBJ2-1; no clear D. The ends were cut back, 4 bases at V and 8 bases at J, with 9 bases in the middle. The CDR3 loop spans 12 amino acids. Germline assignment: CDR1 ENHRY and CDR2 SYGVKD. CDR3: CAISAENDEQFF. CDR3 DNA sequence: TGTGCCATCAGTGCCGAGAATGATGAGCAGTTCTTC.

The chain joins TRBV4-3 to TRBJ2-1; TRBD1 matches at 7 bases. Germline assignment: CDR1 LGHNA and CDR2 YSLEER. Germline trimming cut 1 base from V and 2 bases from J; bases unmatched to any gene: 11. The CDR3 spans 18 residues. The CDR3 region has the DNA TGCGCCAGCAGCCAAGCCCCTCCATGGACAGGAACCTACAATGAGCAGTTCTTC. It codes for CASSQAPPWTGTYNEQFF.

This clonotype was observed a few times. The chain is built from TRBV28 and TRBJ2-1; D is perhaps TRBD1 (6 bases). CDR1 and CDR2 from the germline V gene are MDHEN and SYDVKM. Trimming took 3 bases from V and 9 from J, leaving 27 bases between them. This CDR3 has 18 residues. As DNA, the CDR3 is TGTGCCAGCAGTTTCCTGTTCCTACGACAGGCCAACGCGGGTGAGCAGTTCTTC. Translation gives CASSFLFLRQANAGEQFF.

The V gene is TRBV7-2, the J gene TRBJ2-7; TRBD1 might be the D (5 bases). From germline, CDR1 is SGHTA and CDR2 FQGNSA. The CDR3 is made up of 16 amino acids. Between the trimmed V and J ends, which lost 1 base and 7 bases, there was a span of 20 bases. The CDR3, as DNA: TGTGCCAGCAGCTTAGAGGTGGGCAGCCGGGCAGGGGAGCAGTACTTC. This codes for CASSLEVGSRAGEQYF.

This clonotype was counted a single time. The chain couples TRBV6-5 to TRBJ1-2, with TRBD1 matching over 9 bases. J gave up 8 bases and V 8 bases, and 12 bases lay outside the gene matches. The CDR3 is 14 amino acids. Germline CDR1 reads MNHEY; CDR2 reads SVGAGI. The CDR3 sequence: CASSRDRASRGYTF. The CDR3 coding sequence is TGTGCCAGCTCCCGGGACAGGGCGTCGCGGGGCTACACCTTC.

This clonotype was detected a few times. The rearrangement joins TRBV28 to TRBJ2-1; 10 bases match TRBD2. Germline trimming cut 6 bases from V and 3 bases from J; bases unmatched to any gene: 8. Germline values: CDR1 MDHEN, CDR2 SYDVKM. The CDR3 has 16 residues. CDR3 loop: CASSSNLAGVYNEQFF. CDR3 sequence (DNA): TGTGCCAGCAGCTCGAATCTAGCGGGGGTCTACAATGAGCAGTTCTTC. Using reference TRBV28 and TRBJ2-1 for the parts outside the CDR3, the full variable domain is DVKVTQSSRYLVKRTGEKVFLECVQDMDHENMFWYRQDPGLGLRLIYFSYDVKMKEKGDIPEGYSVSREKKERFSLILESASTNQTSMYLCASSSNLAGVYNEQFFGPGTRLTVL.

In this sample, this clonotype turned up once. The chain employs TRBV6-6 and TRBJ2-5; no clear D. The CDR3 consists of 12 residues. Trimming left V 7 bases short and J 5 bases short, with 11 bases between. Germline assignment: CDR1 MNHNY and CDR2 SVGAGI (reference sequence). CDR3 amino acids: CASTRSRETQYF. The DNA for the CDR3 is TGTGCCAGCACAAGGAGTAGGGAGACCCAGTACTTC.

This chain uses TRBV14 with TRBJ2-1; the D call may be TRBD1 or TRBD2 (5 bases each). Trimming pared 4 bases from V and 5 bases from J, leaving 15 bases between. This CDR3 region has 15 residues. Germline loops: CDR1 SGHDN, CDR2 FVKESK. CDR3 bases: TGTGCCAGCAGCCCCCTCGGGACGGTAAACAATGAGCAGTTCTTC. This gives the protein CASSPLGTVNNEQFF.

This clonotype was picked up a small number of times. This chain connects TRBV5-1 to TRBJ2-3; D is perhaps TRBD2 (6 bases). Germline loops: CDR1 SGHRS, CDR2 YFSETQ. Trimming removed 5 bases at V and 8 bases at J, with 12 bases between. This CDR3 has 12 residues. The CDR3 DNA follows: TGCGCCAGCAGAGAAGCGGAGGGTACGCAGTATTTT. This encodes CASREAEGTQYF.